This TCR beta chain comes out of a study of blood T cell repertoires in COVID-19. Whole-study context: Samples of COVID-19 (acute and convalescent) were obtained from the United States, Italy and Spain. PBMCs, B-cell-depleted T cells, or T cells provided the cDNA or gDNA that made up the material.

The germline gives CDR1 SGHKS, CDR2 YYEKEE (reference sequence). The CDR3 consists of 13 residues. Original processing methods: Using reference gene primer amplification, nucleated cell counts were estimated. Assay: immunoSEQ multiplex PCR; the TCRdb copy retains only in-frame clones and omits some. V, J and clone size are taken as reported in that table, and D and trimming were inferred from the DNA itself. The repertoire holds 200,000 to 250,000 clones, with around 85% as singletons. Note on this clone: The junction does not match germline at one end; this may be a read error.

This TCR was recovered from a woman aged 35 to 49 with active or convalescent COVID-19. Specimen: peripheral blood. The chain links TRBV5-5 to TRBJ1-4; 7 positions agree with TRBD1. CDR3 residues: CASSLDRNEKLFF. The DNA of the CDR3 is TGTGCCAGCAGTTTGGACAGGAACGAAAAACTGTTTTTT.